This TCR beta chain was documented in a study of blood T cell repertoires in COVID-19. Original processing methods: Reference gene primers were amplified, and this amplification served to estimate nucleated cell counts. Sequenced by immunoSEQ multiplex PCR; TCRdb stores in-frame clones only, minus some. That table supplies the V and J calls and clone size; D and trimming were determined from the DNA. The table shows some 130,000 clones, with around 81% occurring only once. This clone was observed a handful of times. The source material was peripheral blood. This clonotype was obtained from a woman in her sixties or seventies with active or convalescent COVID-19.

CDR3 DNA sequence: TGCGCCAGCAGCCCTCGGGACACCGGGGAGCTGTTTTTT. It codes for CASSPRDTGELFF. The chain uses TRBV5-1 and TRBJ2-2; D is unclear. There are 13 residues in the CDR3. Germline CDR1 SGHRS, CDR2 YFSETQ. V gave up 4 bases and J gave up 3 bases, with 7 bases separating them.